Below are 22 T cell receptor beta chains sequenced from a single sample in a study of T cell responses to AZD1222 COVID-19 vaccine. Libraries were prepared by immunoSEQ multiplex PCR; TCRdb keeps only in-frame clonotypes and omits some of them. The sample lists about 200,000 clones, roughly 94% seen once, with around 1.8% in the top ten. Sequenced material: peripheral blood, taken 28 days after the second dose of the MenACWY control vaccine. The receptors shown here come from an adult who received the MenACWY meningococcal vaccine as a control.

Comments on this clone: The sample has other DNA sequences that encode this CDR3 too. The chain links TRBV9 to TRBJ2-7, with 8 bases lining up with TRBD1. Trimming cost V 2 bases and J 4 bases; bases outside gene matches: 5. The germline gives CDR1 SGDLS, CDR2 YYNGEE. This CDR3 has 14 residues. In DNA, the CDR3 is TGTGCCAGCAGCGTGGGCCAGGGGGCTTACGAGCAGTACTTC. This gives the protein CASSVGQGAYEQYF. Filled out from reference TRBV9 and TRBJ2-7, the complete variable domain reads DSGVTQTPKHLITATGQRVTLRCSPRSGDLSVYWYQQSLDQGLQFLIQYYNGEERAKGNILERFSAQQFPDLHSELNLSSLELGDSALYFCASSVGQGAYEQYFGPGTRLTVT.

The CDR3: CAWSVGGTKNIQYF. CDR3 nucleotides: TGTGCCTGGAGTGTGGGGGGTACCAAAAACATTCAGTACTTC. The chain recombines TRBV30 with TRBJ2-4; D possibly corresponds to TRBD2 (6 bases). CDR1 GTSNPN and CDR2 SVGIG come from the germline V gene (reference sequence). Trimming left V 0 bases short and J 2 bases short, with 8 bases between. The CDR3 totals 14 residues.

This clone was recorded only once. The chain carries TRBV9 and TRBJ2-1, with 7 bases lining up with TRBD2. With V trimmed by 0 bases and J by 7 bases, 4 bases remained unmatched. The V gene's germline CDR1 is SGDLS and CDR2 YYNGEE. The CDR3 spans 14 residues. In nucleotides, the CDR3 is TGTGCCAGCAGCGTAGAAGGGACTACGAATGAGCAGTTCTTC. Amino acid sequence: CASSVEGTTNEQFF.

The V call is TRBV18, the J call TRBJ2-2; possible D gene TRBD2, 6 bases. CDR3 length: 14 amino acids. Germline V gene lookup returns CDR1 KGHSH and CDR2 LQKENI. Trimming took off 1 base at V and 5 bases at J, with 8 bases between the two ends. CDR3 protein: CASSPQEGTGELFF. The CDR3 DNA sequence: TGTGCCAGCTCACCACAGGAGGGGACCGGGGAGCTGTTTTTT. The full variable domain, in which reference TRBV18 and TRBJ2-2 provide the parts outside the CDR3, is NAGVMQNPRHLVRRRGQEARLRCSPMKGHSHVYWYRQLPEEGLKFMVYLQKENIIDESGMPKERFSAEFPKEGPSILRIQQVVRGDSAAYFCASSPQEGTGELFFGEGSRLTVL.

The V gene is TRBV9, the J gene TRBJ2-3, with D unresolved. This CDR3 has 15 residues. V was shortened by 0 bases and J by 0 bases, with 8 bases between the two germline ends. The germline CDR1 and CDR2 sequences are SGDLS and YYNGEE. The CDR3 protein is CASSVAVESTDTQYF. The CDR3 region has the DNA TGTGCCAGCAGCGTAGCGGTGGAGAGCACAGATACGCAGTATTTT.

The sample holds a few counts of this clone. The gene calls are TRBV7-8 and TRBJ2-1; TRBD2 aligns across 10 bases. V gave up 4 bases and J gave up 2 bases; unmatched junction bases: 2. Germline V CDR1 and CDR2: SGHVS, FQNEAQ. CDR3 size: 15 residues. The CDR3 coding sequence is TGTGCCAGCAGCTCTAGCGGGAGTCCCTACAATGAGCAGTTCTTC. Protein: CASSSSGSPYNEQFF.

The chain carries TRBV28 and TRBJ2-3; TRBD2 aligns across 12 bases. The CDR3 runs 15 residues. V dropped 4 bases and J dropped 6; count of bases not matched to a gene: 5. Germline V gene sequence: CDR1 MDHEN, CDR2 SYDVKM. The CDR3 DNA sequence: TGTGCCAGCAGTTCGACTAGCGGGGGATCCGATACGCAGTATTTT. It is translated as CASSSTSGGSDTQYF.

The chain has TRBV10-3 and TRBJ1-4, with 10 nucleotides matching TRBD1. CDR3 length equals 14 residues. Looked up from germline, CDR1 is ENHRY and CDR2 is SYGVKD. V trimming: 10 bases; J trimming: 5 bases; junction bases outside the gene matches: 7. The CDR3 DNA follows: TGTGCCACTAACGCGGGACAGGGGAATGAAAAACTGTTTTTT. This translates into CATNAGQGNEKLFF.

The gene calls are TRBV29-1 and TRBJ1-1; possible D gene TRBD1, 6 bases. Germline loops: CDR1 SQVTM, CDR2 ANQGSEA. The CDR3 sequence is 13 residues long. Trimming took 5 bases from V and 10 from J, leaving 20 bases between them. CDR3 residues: CSVQGILTVGAFF. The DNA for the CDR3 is TGCAGCGTTCAGGGGATTTTAACCGTCGGAGCTTTCTTT.

The CDR3 DNA reads TGCGCCAGCAGCTTGGTGGGGACAGGGGCGATCTACGAGCAGTACTTC. Translated: CASSLVGTGAIYEQYF. The V gene is TRBV5-1, the J gene TRBJ2-7, with TRBD1 matching over 10 bases. The germline CDR1 and CDR2 sequences are SGHRS and YFSETQ. The length of the CDR3 is 16 residues. The junction had 6 bases not matched to a gene; V was cut back by 0 bases and J by 3 bases.

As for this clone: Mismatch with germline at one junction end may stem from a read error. In nucleotides, the CDR3 is TGCGCCAGCAGCTTGGCCGGAACGGGACAAGTGACCCAGTACTTC. It translates to CASSLAGTGQVTQYF. J is TRBJ2-5 and V is TRBV5-1; D perhaps matches TRBD1 (6 bases). This CDR3 has 15 residues. Germline V gene lookup returns CDR1 SGHRS and CDR2 YFSETQ.

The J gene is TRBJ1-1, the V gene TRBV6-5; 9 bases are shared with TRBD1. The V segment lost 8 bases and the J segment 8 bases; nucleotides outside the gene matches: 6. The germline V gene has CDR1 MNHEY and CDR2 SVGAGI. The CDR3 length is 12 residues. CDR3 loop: CASRTGATEAFF. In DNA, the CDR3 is TGTGCCAGCCGGACAGGGGCAACCGAAGCTTTCTTT.

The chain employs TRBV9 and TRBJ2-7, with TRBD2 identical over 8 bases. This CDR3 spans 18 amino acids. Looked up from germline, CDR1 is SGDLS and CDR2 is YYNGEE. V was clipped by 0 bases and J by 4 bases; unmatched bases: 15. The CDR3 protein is CASSVVGSGNPAGYEQYF. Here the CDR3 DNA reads TGTGCCAGCAGCGTAGTTGGTAGCGGGAACCCCGCAGGGTACGAGCAGTACTTC.

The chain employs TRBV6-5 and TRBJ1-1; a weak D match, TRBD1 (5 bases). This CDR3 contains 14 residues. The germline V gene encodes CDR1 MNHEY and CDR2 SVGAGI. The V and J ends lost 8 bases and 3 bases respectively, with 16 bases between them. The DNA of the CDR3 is TGTGCCAGCTTATTGAGGGAAGGGGACACTGAAGCTTTCTTT. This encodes CASLLREGDTEAFF.

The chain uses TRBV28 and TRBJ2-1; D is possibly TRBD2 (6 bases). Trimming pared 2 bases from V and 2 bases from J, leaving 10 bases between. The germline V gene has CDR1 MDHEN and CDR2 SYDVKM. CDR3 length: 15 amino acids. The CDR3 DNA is TGTGCCAGCAGTTTAGCGGGAATCACCTACAATGAGCAGTTCTTC. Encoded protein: CASSLAGITYNEQFF.

The CDR3 reads CATSGGTAGFYEQYF. The CDR3 nucleotides read TGTGCCACCAGCGGGGGGACTGCGGGGTTTTACGAGCAGTACTTC. The rearrangement uses TRBV15 and TRBJ2-7, with D possibly matching TRBD2 (6 bases). The CDR3 has 15 residues. Looked up from germline, CDR1 is LNHNV and CDR2 is YYDKDF (reference sequence). Trimming cost V 5 bases and J 4 bases, with 18 bases left between them.

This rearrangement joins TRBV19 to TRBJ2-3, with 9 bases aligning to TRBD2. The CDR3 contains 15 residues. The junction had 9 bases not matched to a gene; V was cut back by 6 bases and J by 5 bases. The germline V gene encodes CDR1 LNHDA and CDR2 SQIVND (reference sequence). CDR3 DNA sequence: TGTGCCAGTAGAGGACTAGCGAAAGCCGGAGATACGCAGTATTTT. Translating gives CASRGLAKAGDTQYF.

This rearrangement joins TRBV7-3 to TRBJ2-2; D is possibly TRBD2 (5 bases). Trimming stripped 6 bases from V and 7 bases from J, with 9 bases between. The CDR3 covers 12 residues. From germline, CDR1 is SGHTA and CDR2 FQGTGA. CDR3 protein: CASRVGSGELFF. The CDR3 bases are TGTGCCAGCAGGGTGGGGAGCGGGGAGCTGTTTTTT.

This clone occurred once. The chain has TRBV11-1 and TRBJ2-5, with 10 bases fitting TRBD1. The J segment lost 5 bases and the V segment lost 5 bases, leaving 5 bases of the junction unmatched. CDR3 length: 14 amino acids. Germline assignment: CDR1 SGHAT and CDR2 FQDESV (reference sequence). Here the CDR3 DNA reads TGTGCCAGCAGCCCCCCGGACAGGGGGGAGACCCAGTACTTC. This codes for CASSPPDRGETQYF.

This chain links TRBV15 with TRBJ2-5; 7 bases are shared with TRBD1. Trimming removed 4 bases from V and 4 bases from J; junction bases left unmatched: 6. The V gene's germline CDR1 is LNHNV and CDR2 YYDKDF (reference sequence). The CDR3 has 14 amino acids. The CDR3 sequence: CATSNRGFGETQYF. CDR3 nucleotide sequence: TGTGCCACCAGCAACAGGGGTTTTGGAGAGACCCAGTACTTC. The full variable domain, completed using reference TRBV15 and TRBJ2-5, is DAMVIQNPRYQVTQFGKPVTLSCSQTLNHNVMYWYQQKSSQAPKLLFHYYDKDFNNEADTPDNFQSRRPNTSFCFLDIRSPGLGDTAMYLCATSNRGFGETQYFGPGTRLLVL.

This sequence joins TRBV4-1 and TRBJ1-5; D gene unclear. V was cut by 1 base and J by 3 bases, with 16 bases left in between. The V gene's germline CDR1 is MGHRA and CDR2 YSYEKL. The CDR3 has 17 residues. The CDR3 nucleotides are TGCGCCAGCAGCCAAGCTAAACGGGAAGGGTCCAATCAGCCCCAGCATTTT. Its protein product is CASSQAKREGSNQPQHF.

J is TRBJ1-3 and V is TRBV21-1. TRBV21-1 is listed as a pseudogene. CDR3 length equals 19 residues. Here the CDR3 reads CASSKEVLFTVNSGNTIYF. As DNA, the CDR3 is TGTGCCAGCAGCAAAGAGGTGCTCTTTACGGTGAACTCTGGAAACACCATATATTTT.